This record concerns one T cell receptor (beta chain) sequence. Its antigen is unidentified. Mismatch with germline at one junction end may stem from a read error. This record comes from a study of shared clonotypes between healthy human individuals. Sequencing was performed with immunoSEQ multiplex PCR; in TCRdb, only in-frame clones are kept and a portion is missing. Of some 1.5 million clones listed, about 96% were seen once; the top ten hold 1.2%. General study points: In general, naive subsets displayed greater estimated richness than memory subsets did.

The CDR3 loop spans 15 amino acids. Germline CDR1 SGHDN, CDR2 FVKESK. The receptor was derived from a man aged 30-40 years in good health. Material: naive CD4+ T cells sorted from blood. Subset indicated: CD45RA+ positively selected. This chain joins TRBV14 and TRBJ2-5; no clear D gene. The CDR3 nucleotides are TGTGCCAGCAGCCAAGACCGACCAAGAACAGAGGCCCAGTACTTC. Translating it yields CASSQDRPRTEAQYF. The full variable domain, completed using reference TRBV14 and TRBJ2-5, is EAGVTQFPSHSVIEKGQTVTLRCDPISGHDNLYWYRRVMGKEIKFLLHFVKESKQDESGMPNNRFLAERTGGTYSTLKVQPAELEDSGVYFCASSQDRPRTEAQYFGPGTRLLVL.